This T cell receptor (beta chain) was sequenced in a study of cytomegalovirus exposure and HLA in healthy donors listed by TCRdb under 2017. Context from the whole study: According to an earlier analysis of a few hundred of the donors, roughly 180 million T cells yielded some 120 million unique TCR beta sequences and 276 Gb of sequence data. An early release covering around 630 HLA-typed donors comprised approximately 290 gigabases of sequencing data and around 80 million unique TCR sequences. The study was designed to test whether signatures of past pathogen exposure could be identified by cataloging public T cell receptors. Typing coverage varied by locus: about 620-640 donors for A, B, C, DRB1 and DQB1; roughly 520 for DQA1; some 610 for DPA1; 450 to 480 for DPB1. Donor age, sex, ethnicity and CMV serostatus were compiled alongside the repertoire data. Rather than using new phenotypic data, the later analysis identified candidate immune exposures from TCR beta sequences and from how often those sequences occurred across donors. About five DR-DQ haplotypes were handled as single units for association and clustering, since linkage in the cohort was strong. To predict cytomegalovirus infection status, the study combined high-throughput TCR immunosequencing, statistical association of individual TCRs with disease status, and machine learning. In a later genetic analysis, genome-wide SNP genotypes for about 55% of the 666 donors were used, and that subset was treated as a discovery cohort. Among the roughly 390 genotyped donors, about 85% belonged to the genetic ancestry cluster associated with self-reported Caucasian donors. HLA typing included class I and class II loci at four-digit resolution. Every discovery cohort repertoire had been produced on one sequencing platform. An earlier analysis of several hundred of the donors applied high-throughput TCR beta sequencing to assess whether each TCR beta V gene segment acted as functional or pseudogenic. A separate validation cohort of 100 to 150 different subjects was used in addition to the 666-subject first cohort. On average, approximately 250,000 unique TCR beta nucleotide sequences were sequenced per donor among roughly 430 genotyped donors of the cohort, with 15% to 20% of those sequences being non-productive. A later analysis re-analyzed previously published TCR beta repertoires from 600 to 850 donors and added high-resolution HLA genotyping to study TCR occurrence patterns. Using immunosequencing, the study profiled T cell repertoires from 666 subjects and related those repertoires to cytomegalovirus serostatus. The paper's findings and limits, for the study overall: It was suggested by the authors that the approach could potentially be generalized to other disease states and immunological phenotypes. Broadly in line with IMGT annotations, most TCR beta V segments showed up in productive rearrangements about 87% or about 30% of the time in an earlier analysis of approximately 600 of the donors. In a later analysis, several top co-occurrence clusters were reported to appear linked to parvovirus B19, influenza, CMV and Epstein-Barr virus. The study listed approximately 150 TCR beta chains as associated with cytomegalovirus. Some IMGT-functional V segments, including TRBV6-2 and TRBV6-3, could not be distinguished by the 87-base-pair reads and were therefore excluded. While some public TCRs were present in many individuals, most TCR sequences turned up only very rarely across donors. HLA typing was unavailable for some donors at each locus, so association tests used only the typed subset. Three of the identified cytomegalovirus-associated TCR beta chains were confirmed in vitro to be specific for cytomegalovirus antigens. In a later analysis, most CMV-associated TCR beta chains were found to appear HLA-restricted, with HLA associations seemingly driven largely by CMV exposure. The classifier was reported to diagnose cytomegalovirus status with high specificity and sensitivity in both the original and validation cohorts. A further reported finding was that TCR beta sequences accurately predicted the HLA-A and HLA-B alleles for most subjects in the first cohort. V-gene and J-gene trimming of TCR beta chains was associated with a missense DCLRE1C variant in a later genetic analysis, and the association was replicated in an independent cohort. CMV serostatus was the only immune exposure information available for the cohort. When HLA alleles, especially DR and DQ, strongly co-occurred, TCR associations were difficult to assign to individual alleles. In a later analysis, HLA-associated TCR beta chains were found to be more clonally expanded and to have lower generation probabilities than equally common non-associated chains. In a later analysis, the rate of TCR association differed among HLA loci, with DRB1 alleles having the most associated TCRs and HLA-C alleles having the fewest. In a later analysis, around 15,000 TCR beta sequences were associated with specific HLA alleles at a false discovery rate of 0.05. A cluster of highly shared sequence variants was judged likely to be a technical artifact of the sequencing pipeline. Because counts were too low, roughly 16 rarely observed V segments, including chromosome 9 orphons, were left out of the earlier analysis of about 620 of the donors. Linkage disequilibrium might explain the correlated functional status among segregating V segments, but an unknown experimental factor could not be excluded. Roughly uniform sequencing depth across donors was assumed in presence/absence analyses, although this assumption may not hold. In a later genetic analysis, fewer N-insertions in productive TCRs were reported among donors in an Asian-associated ancestry cluster than the roughly 670-donor mean. In this cohort, only TCR beta chains were sequenced, and detectable features were limited by the absence of alpha or paired-chain data.

To prepare the library, the immunoSEQ multiplex PCR assay was applied. For the multiplex PCR, a mixture combining 60 forward primers for TCR Vbeta segments and 13 reverse primers for TCR Jbeta segments was used. A multiplex PCR assay on genomic DNA amplified the CDR3 region of rearranged TCR beta genes. The Illumina HiSeq System was used to sequence the amplified TCR beta libraries as 87-base-pair reads. Per the original workflow: In a later analysis, roughly 80 million unique TCR beta chains were counted across the 666 repertoires, and around 10 million of these chains were shared by at least two donors. To remove PCR and sequencing errors, raw reads were error-corrected and collapsed into unique sequences using a nearest-neighbor algorithm that merged closely related sequences. CDR3 sequences were aligned to IMGT reference sequences to assign V, D and J gene segments. Each retained sequence needed at least a six-nucleotide match to both a V gene segment and a J gene segment. Rearrangements were classified as productive when the CDR3 lacked stop codons and remained in frame with V and J, and all other rearrangements were classified as non-productive. Following IMGT convention, CDR3 was defined as the stretch from the second conserved V-encoded cysteine to the conserved J-encoded phenylalanine. Sequences without an unambiguous match to a single V gene segment were excluded from the earlier analysis of over 500 of the donors. In an earlier analysis of about 590 of the donors, a V segment was called functional when productive rearrangements were above 56.7%, and segregating when the standard deviation between donors exceeded 5%. A statistical classification framework was built to diagnose cytomegalovirus status from the catalog of TCR beta chain sequences. In a later analysis, TCR nucleotide sequences were compared against IMGT/GENE-DB human TR gene sequences so that V and J genes could be assigned. Using the TCRdist pipeline, a later analysis assigned CDR3 sequences along with most-parsimonious VDJ recombination scenarios. In a later analysis, each TCR beta chain was defined by its CDR3 amino acid sequence together with its V-gene family, and reads without a unique V-gene family were excluded. To address suspected cross-contamination and a sequencing artifact, a later analysis removed 592 highly shared, low-generation-probability nucleotide sequences. For each public chain, a later analysis derived a clonal expansion index from normalized ranks of inferred template counts within each repertoire. In a later analysis, generation probabilities were computed with a VDJ recombination model fitted to out-of-frame rearrangements, and the resulting probabilities were checked against IGoR. Hypergeometric tests were used in a later analysis to score TCR-TCR, TCR-HLA and TCR-CMV co-occurrence, with a repertoire-size bias correction applied to the TCR pairs. A later analysis estimated false discovery rates by permuting HLA or CMV assignments 20 times. A later analysis grouped co-occurring TCRs with DBSCAN, adding TCRdist sequence similarity when clustering within HLA-allele-positive subsets. Repertoires with fewer than 30,000 or more than 120,000 public chains were left out of co-occurrence clustering, as were a handful of repertoires with anomalous nucleotide sharing. This immuneACCESS table, as held by TCRdb, lists in-frame sequences with V and J called but not all clones. Of the missing ones, under half trace to an unresolved V gene in checked studies; the others have no known cause. V, J and clone size are those of that table, while D and trimming were read from the DNA. A total of tens of thousands of clones appear in this sample, around 78% of them only once. The top ten hold around 5.4% of the sample.

The CDR3 runs 13 residues from the cysteine to the phenylalanine. Solely the CDR3 DNA is kept, with 39 bases framed from the first base. CDR1 MNHEY and CDR2 SVGAGI were looked up in the germline V gene. V and J are trimmed by 6 bases and 8 bases, and the gene matches miss 9 bases of the junction. Concerning this clone: What antigen it recognizes has not been identified. No base quality values were provided; no much bigger clone lies one nucleotide off.

The cohort comprised 550 to 700 healthy bone marrow donors. All cohort members were sampled while nominally healthy, although unrecorded immune exposures were likely present. The donor tested CMV seropositive and was one of the 289 seropositive cohort members. A peripheral blood sample was collected from each donor, and TCR beta sequencing was performed on peripheral blood mononuclear cells. Genomic DNA extraction from the blood cell samples was performed with the Qiagen DNeasy Blood Extraction Kit. The sample taken for sequencing was PBMCs. Recombination connected TRBV6-5 to TRBJ1-2; 7 central nucleotides agree with TRBD1. The origin of this receptor is a male donor in good health and CMV-seropositive. Here the CDR3 is given as CASSLTGLGGYTF. The DNA is TGTGCCAGCAGCTTGACAGGGCTAGGAGGCTACACCTTC.